This T cell receptor beta chain derives from a study of HIV-infected children after antiretroviral therapy interruption (dated by TCRdb to the late 2010s). Broadly, across the study: Eight children, all with CD4+ count above 500 and viral load below 50 copies/ml, were included, of whom four were on planned treatment interruption and four were on continuous treatment. TCR repertoires were compared between children on planned treatment interruption and children on continuous antiretroviral treatment, alongside thymic output measurements. Exposure to EBV and CMV had been recorded for most participating children. The interruption group had a median age of around 9.7 years, and the continuous treatment group had a median age of approximately 8 years. For the interruption arm, samples were taken at week 0, at week 12, at the end of interruption (week 24 or 48), and roughly 3 years after the study ended. Continuous-treatment samples were analyzed from corresponding weeks 0, 48 and 150. Broad study findings and their caveats: The low number of patients is regarded as a limitation, and the data should be interpreted with caution. Minor non-naive CD45RA+ populations such as EMRA or stem memory cells might have been included among the sorted CD45RA+ naive cells. In naive CD4+ repertoires of PTI patients, reduced CDR3 sharing between time points was observed after interruption began, whereas many sequences were found to be shared between end of interruption and 3 years later. The naive CD4+ Gini coefficient rose by the end of treatment interruption, suggesting clonal expansion, and returned to baseline by 3 years.

The meaning of the sample's treatment or condition label: PENTA 11 planned treatment interruption arm or continuous ART arm. The participants, all children from the United Kingdom aged 2 to 15 years, had been on at least three-drug ART for a minimum of 24 weeks. Cryopreserved PBMCs containing at least 5 million viable cells were required, and four candidate patients were excluded because of low viable PBMC yield. Using a FACSAria III cell sorter, naive CD4+ CD45RA+ CD45RO- T cells were FACS-sorted out of thawed PBMCs. The sorted cells were fixed, and RNA was then extracted with the RNeasy FFPE kit and afterward with the RNeasy Micro kit. The junction carries 15 bases between V and J, which are trimmed by 4 bases and 2 bases respectively. Counted from cysteine to phenylalanine, this CDR3 has 15 amino acids. The kept DNA is CDR3 alone, 45 bases in frame from the first base. CDR1 and CDR2 are read off the germline V gene as SGHRS and YFSETQ.

Library construction relied on 3' RACE. TCR libraries were generated from RNA by a 3' RACE protocol incorporating unique molecular identifiers so that PCR amplification bias could be corrected. As many as 12 amplicon libraries were pooled and then sequenced on an Illumina MiSeq using v2 2x250 paired-end chemistry. On the study's bioinformatics: Decombinator was used to process the reads, assigning V and J genes and CDR3 and applying barcode-based correction of errors and PCR bias. Repertoires were subsampled to equal depth before Gini coefficients were calculated with the R ineq package. CDR3 similarity was assessed with GLIPH, Hamming distance and a shared triplet metric. Through fastp at Q25 and MiXCR, TCRdb rebuilt clones from the public reads, retaining in-frame beta chains. Every entry covers one CDR3 protein and lists the most common genes and DNA from its rows. The V and J calls here are based on TCRdb, not the publication. The sample data list 70,000 to 90,000 distinct CDR3 sequences, and around 6.9% of these were observed just once. The ten biggest clones cover 0.9% to 1.3% of the sample.

This clonotype appeared many times. No cognate antigen has been identified for it. Nothing much larger sits one base from this clone, and base qualities are not available. The TCR comes from a pool of human donors with HIV. Sequencing used CD45RA+ CD4+ T cells from PBMCs, pooled from several time points, obtained from a donor given antiretroviral therapy, either interrupted or continuous. Sample cell subset or site, as interpreted from the label and publication: naive CD4+ CD45RA+ CD45RO- T cells. The chain links TRBV5-1 with TRBJ1-2; the D gene cannot be resolved reliably. The CDR3 has the sequence CASSAEGRVNYGYTF. The DNA reads as follows: TGCGCCAGCAGCGCCGAGGGCAGAGTGAACTATGGCTACACCTTC.